These 17 T cell receptor beta chains were all obtained from the same sample, sequenced in a study of T cells in Graves' hyperthyroidism and ophthalmopathy. RNA transcripts provided the source from which TCR beta CDR3 regions were amplified. The TCR CDR3 first-round RT-PCR relied on the HTBI primer set. MiXCR, run by TCRdb on the multiplex PCR reads, gives a single entry per CDR3 protein. The sample contains 390,000 or so distinct CDR3 sequences, about 15% of which appear only once. Specimen: blood. The receptors here all came from a man aged 18-30 years with Graves' ophthalmopathy.

This clonotype was observed many times. The J gene is TRBJ2-5, the V gene TRBV5-1; D is possibly TRBD2 (6 bases). Looked up from germline, CDR1 is SGHRS and CDR2 is YFSETQ. The CDR3 is 15 residues long. Trimming cost V 4 bases and J 5 bases, with 18 bases left between them. CDR3 DNA: TGCGCCAGCAGCCTCGGACTTCTCGCGGGGGAGACCCAGTACTTC. Translated, it gives CASSLGLLAGETQYF. Based on the CDR3 plus reference TRBV5-1 and TRBJ2-5, the full variable domain is KAGVTQTPRYLIKTRGQQVTLSCSPISGHRSVSWYQQTPGQGLQFLFEYFSETQRNKGNFPGRFSGRQFSNSRSEMNVSTLELGDSALYLCASSLGLLAGETQYFGPGTRLLVL.

There are many counts of this clonotype. J is TRBJ2-1 and V is TRBV12-3 or TRBV12-4; TRBD2 agrees at 12 bases. The V and J ends lost 6 bases and 3 bases, in that order; junction bases with no gene match: 3. The CDR3 runs to 15 residues. CDR3 in amino acids: CASSKTSGGYNEQFF. CDR3 sequence (DNA): TGTGCCAGCAGCAAGACTAGCGGGGGCTACAATGAGCAGTTCTTC.

This clonotype was picked up many times. V usage is TRBV2 and J usage is TRBJ1-5, with unresolved D. The CDR3 consists of 13 residues. V was cut by 4 bases and J by 2 bases, with 6 bases left in between. Germline V gives CDR1 SNHLY, CDR2 FYNNEI. CDR3 residues: CASSGDGNQPQHF. CDR3 nucleotides: TGTGCCAGCAGTGGGGATGGCAATCAGCCCCAGCATTTT.

This clonotype was detected ten times or more. The V gene is TRBV11-2, the J gene TRBJ2-7; D is undetermined. The V and J ends lost 5 bases and 2 bases respectively, with 16 bases between them. The germline V gene encodes CDR1 SGHAT and CDR2 FQNNGV. The CDR3 is 15 residues long. CDR3 residues: CASSPLFWFTYEQYF. CDR3 coding DNA: TGTGCCAGCAGCCCCCTATTTTGGTTCACCTACGAGCAGTACTTC. The full variable domain, rest sourced from reference TRBV11-2 and TRBJ2-7, is EAGVAQSPRYKIIEKRQSVAFWCNPISGHATLYWYQQILGQGPKLLIQFQNNGVVDDSQLPKDRFSAERLKGVDSTLKIQPAKLEDSAVYLCASSPLFWFTYEQYFGPGTRLTVT.

This clonotype was counted ten times or more. The gene calls are TRBV29-1 and TRBJ2-3; D unclear. Trimming took 4 bases from V and 0 from J, leaving 5 bases between them. This CDR3 contains 12 residues. Per germline, CDR1 SQVTM and CDR2 ANQGSEA. CDR3 in DNA: TGCAGCGTTGTAGGCAGCACAGATACGCAGTATTTT. This encodes CSVVGSTDTQYF.

This clonotype occurred many times. The junction differs from germline at one of its ends, possibly a read error. The gene calls are TRBV7-9 and TRBJ2-1; 7 bases are a match to TRBD2. Germline loops: CDR1 SEHNR, CDR2 FQNEAQ (reference sequence). The CDR3 is 13 amino acids. The CDR3 bases are TGTGCCAGCAGCCCCCGGGACTACAGTGAGCAGTTCTTC. Amino acid sequence: CASSPRDYSEQFF. Using reference TRBV7-9 and TRBJ2-1 for the parts outside the CDR3, the full variable domain is DTGVSQNPRHKITKRGQNVTFRCDPISEHNRLYWYRQTLGQGPEFLTYFQNEAQLEKSRLLSDRFSAERPKGSFSTLEIQRTEQGDSAMYLCASSPRDYSEQFFGPGTRLTVL.

This clonotype has more than one count but fewer than ten. The chain carries TRBV2 and TRBJ2-1, with 13 bases matching TRBD2. There are 16 residues in the CDR3. In germline, CDR1 is SNHLY, CDR2 FYNNEI. Trimming at V came to 5 bases and at J to 8 bases, leaving 9 bases not matched to a gene. The CDR3 DNA reads as TGTGCCAGCAGTTCAACTAGCGGGGGGGCTATATATGAGCAGTTCTTC. Encoded protein: CASSSTSGGAIYEQFF. The full variable domain, its missing parts supplied by reference TRBV2 and TRBJ2-1, is EPEVTQTPSHQVTQMGQEVILRCVPISNHLYFYWYRQILGQKVEFLVSFYNNEISEKSEIFDDQFSVERPDGSNFTLKIRSTKLEDSAMYFCASSSTSGGAIYEQFFGPGTRLTVL.

The V gene is TRBV6-5, the J gene TRBJ2-7; a weak D match, TRBD1 (5 bases). The CDR3 extends over 14 amino acids. Germline V gives CDR1 MNHEY, CDR2 SVGAGI. V shed 2 bases and J shed 4 bases, with 12 bases lying between them. The CDR3 here is CASSYGAPLYEQYF. CDR3 bases: TGTGCCAGCAGTTACGGGGCTCCTTTGTACGAGCAGTACTTC.

This clonotype was seen ten or more times. This sequence joins TRBV20-1 and TRBJ2-1; D might be TRBD2 (6 bases). Deletions cut 3 bases from V and 10 bases from J, with 13 bases between. The CDR3 contains 12 residues. The germline V gene has CDR1 DFQATT and CDR2 SNEGSKA (reference sequence). Here the CDR3 DNA reads TGCAGTGCTAGTTTACTAGCAGGGGAGCAGTTCTTC. This encodes CSASLLAGEQFF.

At least ten counts were recorded for this clonotype. The rearrangement joins TRBV29-1 to TRBJ2-5; 7 nucleotides agree with TRBD1. V dropped 6 bases and J dropped 5; count of bases not matched to a gene: 6. The CDR3 is made up of 12 amino acids. Germline V gives CDR1 SQVTM, CDR2 ANQGSEA. CDR3 loop: CSVTDRAETQYF. The CDR3 nucleotides read TGCAGCGTAACTGACAGGGCCGAGACCCAGTACTTC. The full variable domain, in which reference TRBV29-1 and TRBJ2-5 provide the parts outside the CDR3, is SAVISQKPSRDICQRGTSLTIQCQVDSQVTMMFWYRQQPGQSLTLIATANQGSEATYESGFVIDKFPISRPNLTFSTLTVSNMSPEDSSIYLCSVTDRAETQYFGPGTRLLVL.

The chain uses TRBV27 and TRBJ2-2, with D perhaps TRBD1 (5 bases). This CDR3 is built from 13 residues. V gave up 2 bases and J gave up 9 bases, with 10 bases separating them. Germline-derived CDR1 and CDR2 are MNHEY and SMNVEV (reference sequence). DNA of the CDR3: TGTGCCAGCAGTTTAGTGGGGCTGCGGGAGCTGTTTTTT. Its protein product is CASSLVGLRELFF.

The rearrangement links TRBV18 to TRBJ2-3; the D gene is possibly TRBD2 (6 bases). Trimming cost V 4 bases and J 5 bases, with 13 bases left between them. This CDR3 contains 14 residues. The germline CDR1 and CDR2 sequences are KGHSH and LQKENI. The CDR3 region has the DNA TGTGCCAGCTCACAAAACTCCGGGGGAGATACGCAGTATTTT. This sequence encodes CASSQNSGGDTQYF.

This clonotype has just one count. J is TRBJ1-4 and V is TRBV10-3, with 8 bases aligning to TRBD1. Germline V gene sequence: CDR1 ENHRY, CDR2 SYGVKD. J lost 2 bases, V lost 0 bases, and 8 bases had no gene match. The CDR3 is 18 amino acids. The CDR3 sequence is CAISESVTGETTNEKLFF. In DNA, the CDR3 is TGTGCCATCAGTGAGTCGGTGACAGGGGAGACGACTAATGAAAAACTGTTTTTT.

This clonotype has more than one count but fewer than ten. Just one base apart from a much larger clone, this may be a read error. The CDR3 region has the DNA TGTGCCAGCAGCCAAGAATTGGATCAGCCCCAGCATTTT. It translates to CASSQELDQPQHF. The chain employs TRBV4-2 and TRBJ1-5; D remains ambiguous. Germline V gene lookup returns CDR1 LGHNA and CDR2 YNFKEQ. Trimming stripped 0 bases from V and 5 bases from J, with 5 bases between. The CDR3 sequence is 13 residues long.

Ten or more counts support this clonotype. The chain combines TRBV7-8 with TRBJ2-7; perhaps TRBD2 as D (5 bases). The germline V gene has CDR1 SGHVS and CDR2 FQNEAQ. This CDR3 has 15 amino acids. Trimming removed 5 bases at V and 3 bases at J, with 17 bases between. The CDR3 bases are TGTGCCAGCAGCCCCCCTGGAGGCACTGGCTACGAGCAGTACTTC. It specifies CASSPPGGTGYEQYF.

The chain joins TRBV5-1 to TRBJ2-5; D is unresolved. Germline V CDR1 and CDR2: SGHRS, YFSETQ. Trimming pared 0 bases from V and 1 base from J, leaving 7 bases between. This CDR3 is built from 14 residues. CDR3 coding DNA: TGCGCCAGCAGCTTGGCCCCAGGCCAAGAGACCCAGTACTTC. It yields the protein CASSLAPGQETQYF.

The chain employs TRBV3-1 and TRBJ2-2; D remains unclear. Trimming shortened V by 0 bases and J by 2 bases, and 7 bases separated the two germline ends. The CDR3 covers 15 residues. Germline V gene lookup returns CDR1 LGHDT and CDR2 YNNKEL (reference sequence). This CDR3 reads CASSQDQTNTGELFF. Written as DNA, the CDR3 is TGTGCCAGCAGCCAAGACCAAACAAACACCGGGGAGCTGTTTTTT.